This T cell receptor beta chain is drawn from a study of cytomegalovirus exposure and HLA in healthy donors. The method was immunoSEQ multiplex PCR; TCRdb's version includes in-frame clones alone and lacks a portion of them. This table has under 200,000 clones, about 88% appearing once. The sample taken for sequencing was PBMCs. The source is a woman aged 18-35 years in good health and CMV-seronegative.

The CDR3 DNA is TGTGCCAGCGCCCTAGCGGGGGGGTACACAGATACGCAGTATTTT. It specifies CASALAGGYTDTQYF. This rearrangement joins TRBV2 to TRBJ2-3, with TRBD2 matching 12 bases. This CDR3 spans 15 amino acids. Germline values: CDR1 SNHLY, CDR2 FYNNEI. The junction had 5 bases not matched to a gene; V was cut back by 8 bases and J by 2 bases.